This entry lists 18 T cell receptor beta chains sequenced from one sample in a study of blood T cell repertoires in COVID-19 (dated by TCRdb to 2020 to 2021). Library preparation employed the immunoSEQ multiplex PCR assay. Imported from immuneACCESS, the table was reduced by TCRdb to in-frame sequences with V and J called. These copies leave out some clones; in studies compared against another copy, an unresolved V gene accounts for under half, and the cause of the remainder is not known. The table for this sample lists about 240,000 clones; 70% to 90% of them were counted only once. The ten largest clones add up to 0.99% of the sample. The source material was peripheral blood. These receptors originate from a woman aged 40 to 55 who had recovered from COVID-19.

The chain employs TRBV10-3 and TRBJ1-4, with 9 bases identical to TRBD1. CDR1 ENHRY and CDR2 SYGVKD come from the germline V gene. Losses at the gene ends were 8 bases for V and 8 bases for J; bases not matched to a gene: 6. The CDR3 length is 13 residues. The CDR3 is CAIGDREGEKLFF. The CDR3 DNA reads as TGTGCCATCGGGGACAGGGAAGGGGAAAAACTGTTTTTT.

In its sample, this clone was seen once. V is TRBV7-9 and J is TRBJ2-4; a weak D match, TRBD1 (6 bases). CDR1 and CDR2 from the germline V gene are SEHNR and FQNEAQ (reference sequence). Trimming took off 4 bases at V and 1 base at J, with 11 bases between the two ends. The CDR3 sequence is 15 residues long. The CDR3 loop is CASSSTQGAKNIQYF. CDR3 DNA: TGTGCCAGCAGCTCAACCCAGGGGGCCAAAAACATTCAGTACTTC.

The table lists this clone with a few counts. V usage is TRBV18 and J usage is TRBJ2-1, with 7 bases identical to TRBD2. The CDR3 runs to 14 residues. CDR1 is KGHSH and CDR2 is LQKENI in the germline V gene. The V segment lost 3 bases and the J segment 5 bases; nucleotides outside the gene matches: 4. The CDR3 here is CASSPLAENNEQFF. As DNA, the CDR3 is TGTGCCAGCTCACCTCTAGCGGAAAACAATGAGCAGTTCTTC.

About this clone: This CDR3 is also generated by other DNA sequences in the sample. The chain recombines TRBV6-5 with TRBJ2-2; perhaps TRBD1 as D (6 bases). Germline V gene data show CDR1 as MNHEY and CDR2 as SVGAGI. The CDR3 runs to 12 residues. The V end lost 6 bases, the J end lost 5 bases, and 7 bases lay between the germline ends. The CDR3 region has the DNA TGTGCCAGCAGCACAGGGACCGGGGAGCTGTTTTTT. It translates to CASSTGTGELFF.

This chain links TRBV11-3 with TRBJ2-7; 9 bases align to TRBD1. V gave up 5 bases and J gave up 0 bases; unmatched junction bases: 8. The length of the CDR3 is 16 residues. The germline V gene encodes CDR1 SGHNT and CDR2 YENEEA. The CDR3: CASSTIETGGSYEQYF. In nucleotides, the CDR3 is TGTGCCAGCAGCACCATAGAGACAGGGGGCTCCTACGAGCAGTACTTC.

This chain joins TRBV27 and TRBJ1-4; D is uncertain. The CDR3 runs 12 residues. Germline values: CDR1 MNHEY, CDR2 SMNVEV (reference sequence). Trimming left V 2 bases short and J 11 bases short, with 9 bases between. The CDR3 coding sequence is TGTGCCAGCAGTTTAATGGGCGGGAAACTGTTTTTT. Translating it yields CASSLMGGKLFF. Using reference TRBV27 and TRBJ1-4 for the parts outside the CDR3, the full variable domain is EAQVTQNPRYLITVTGKKLTVTCSQNMNHEYMSWYRQDPGLGLRQIYYSMNVEVTDKGDVPEGYKVSRKEKRNFPLILESPSPNQTSLYFCASSLMGGKLFFGSGTQLSVL.

The rearrangement uses TRBV24-1 and TRBJ2-1, with 13 nucleotides matching TRBD2. The ends lost 4 bases at V and 0 bases at J; junction bases unmatched: 8. In germline, CDR1 is KGHDR, CDR2 SFDVKD. This CDR3 comprises 19 residues. The CDR3 DNA reads TGTGCCACCAGTGACCCCGGGACTAGCGGGGCCTACTCCTACAATGAGCAGTTCTTC. Translated: CATSDPGTSGAYSYNEQFF.

CDR3 loop: CASDGRGFTEAFF. The DNA of the CDR3 is TGTGCCAGTGACGGCAGGGGGTTCACTGAAGCTTTCTTT. This chain uses TRBV19 with TRBJ1-1; 7 nucleotides agree with TRBD1. Looked up from germline, CDR1 is LNHDA and CDR2 is SQIVND (reference sequence). CDR3 length equals 13 residues. Germline trimming cut 8 bases from V and 4 bases from J; bases unmatched to any gene: 7. The variable domain in full, completed from reference TRBV19 and TRBJ1-1, reads DGGITQSPKYLFRKEGQNVTLSCEQNLNHDAMYWYRQDPGQGLRLIYYSQIVNDFQKGDIAEGYSVSREKKESFPLTVTSAQKNPTAFYLCASDGRGFTEAFFGQGTRLTVV.

This chain joins TRBV30 and TRBJ2-1, with 8 bases aligning to TRBD2. The CDR3 is 11 amino acids. Per the germline V gene, CDR1 is GTSNPN and CDR2 is SVGIG (reference sequence). V lost 3 bases to trimming and J lost 9 bases; unmatched junction nucleotides: 1. The CDR3, as DNA: TGTGCCTGGAGCGGGGGGGGTGAGCAGTTCTTC. Translating it yields CAWSGGGEQFF. Using reference TRBV30 and TRBJ2-1 for the parts outside the CDR3, the full variable domain is SQTIHQWPATLVQPVGSPLSLECTVEGTSNPNLYWYRQAAGRGLQLLFYSVGIGQISSEVPQNLSASRPQDRQFILSSKKLLLSDSGFYLCAWSGGGEQFFGPGTRLTVL.

J is TRBJ2-1 and V is TRBV24-1; 13 bases line up with TRBD2. Germline CDR1 reads KGHDR; CDR2 reads SFDVKD. CDR3 size: 16 residues. V gave up 5 bases and J gave up 7 bases; unmatched junction bases: 7. The CDR3 here is CATSVPGLAGANEQFF. The CDR3 coding sequence is TGTGCCACCAGTGTCCCAGGACTAGCGGGAGCGAATGAGCAGTTCTTC.

The chain employs TRBV5-1 and TRBJ2-7; a possible D gene is TRBD2 (5 bases). Trimming cost V 4 bases and J 4 bases, with 15 bases left between them. The germline CDR1 and CDR2 sequences are SGHRS and YFSETQ. The CDR3 runs 14 residues. CDR3 sequence (DNA): TGCGCCAGCAGCCCCGGCGCCCGGGGTTACGAGCAGTACTTC. Translating it yields CASSPGARGYEQYF.

The V call is TRBV3-1 (or the pseudogene TRBV3-2), the J call TRBJ1-2; no firm D call. V lost 4 bases, J lost 4 bases, and 7 bases lay in between. Per the germline V gene, CDR1 is LGHDT and CDR2 is YNNKEL (reference sequence). The CDR3 is 12 residues long. The CDR3 DNA sequence: TGTGCCAGCAGCCCCCAGGCCTATGGCTACACCTTC. This gives the protein CASSPQAYGYTF.

This chain joins TRBV3-1 (or the pseudogene TRBV3-2) and TRBJ2-7, with TRBD1 as a possible D gene (6 bases). With 4 bases removed from V and 2 bases from J, the gap between germline ends came to 21 bases. Looked up from germline, CDR1 is LGHDT and CDR2 is YNNKEL (reference sequence). This CDR3 contains 17 residues. The CDR3 loop is CASSLTPGASGPYEQYV. The CDR3 nucleotides are TGTGCCAGCAGCCTAACCCCAGGGGCGTCGGGGCCCTACGAGCAGTACGTC.

This rearrangement joins TRBV7-3 to TRBJ2-7, with a possible D match to TRBD1 (8 bases). The germline V gene has CDR1 SGHTA and CDR2 FQGTGA. V lost 3 bases and J 6 bases, leaving 18 bases between the germline ends. There are 15 residues in the CDR3. CDR3 nucleotide sequence: TGTGCCAGCAGCTTTACCGACAGGGGAGGGAGCGAGCAGTACTTC. This gives the protein CASSFTDRGGSEQYF.

The V gene is TRBV12-5, the J gene TRBJ1-2; 7 bases agree with TRBD1. This CDR3 is built from 13 residues. V trimming: 1 base; J trimming: 7 bases; junction bases outside the gene matches: 3. In germline, CDR1 is LGHNT, CDR2 FRNRAP. CDR3 in DNA: TGTGCTAGTGGTTTGGGACAGGGCTCTGGCTACACCTTC. This translates into CASGLGQGSGYTF.

The chain employs TRBV14 and TRBJ2-7; 10 bases align to TRBD2. CDR1 is SGHDN, CDR2 FVKESK, per germline. CDR3 size: 16 residues. V was pared by 4 bases and J by 5 bases, with 11 bases of the junction left unmatched. The CDR3 loop reads CASSRRLAGVGDEQYF. CDR3 DNA sequence: TGTGCCAGCAGCCGCAGGCTAGCGGGAGTGGGGGACGAGCAGTACTTC.

A word on this clone: The sample contains more than one DNA sequence encoding this CDR3. The rearrangement links TRBV7-2 to TRBJ2-2; 8 nucleotides line up with TRBD2. Trimming removed 7 bases from V and 4 bases from J; junction bases left unmatched: 8. From germline, CDR1 is SGHTA and CDR2 FQGNSA. The CDR3 has 15 amino acids. The CDR3 DNA reads as TGTGCCAGCAAGACGGGTCGGGGGGGCACCGGGGAGCTGTTTTTT. Its translation: CASKTGRGGTGELFF.

The rearrangement joins TRBV5-4 to TRBJ2-6; D may be TRBD2 (7 bases). The germline gives CDR1 SGHNT, CDR2 YYREEE (reference sequence). V lost 4 bases to trimming and J lost 1 base, with 18 bases between them. The CDR3 totals 18 residues. The CDR3 is CASSRLGGQWSGANVLTF. In DNA, the CDR3 is TGTGCCAGCAGCCGTTTGGGGGGGCAATGGTCTGGGGCCAACGTCCTGACTTTC.